This TCR beta chain was observed in a study of cytomegalovirus exposure and HLA in healthy donors. Comments on this clone: The antigen remains undetermined.

Study results and limitations: According to the study, roughly 180 TCR beta chains were cytomegalovirus-associated. Rare TCR sequences dominated, though some public TCRs recurred in many donors. Productive rates of about 87% or about 30% were seen for most TCR beta V segments in an earlier analysis.

PCR amplification relied on 60 Vbeta primers (plus 13 Jbeta primers). The assay was immunoSEQ multiplex PCR, and TCRdb's table has in-frame clones only and misses some. The sample includes 150,000 or so clones, around 79% seen only once; the top ten take about 8.3%. The CDR3 has 16 amino acids. Germline V gene data show CDR1 as MDHEN and CDR2 as SYDVKM. Trimming at V came to 6 bases and at J to 7 bases, leaving 7 bases not matched to a gene. This rearrangement joins TRBV28 to TRBJ2-1; 15 positions agree with TRBD2. The source of this sequence is a man aged 25-40 years in good health and CMV-seropositive. Sequences were obtained from PBMCs. The CDR3 sequence is CASSPRGLAGGNEQFF. The CDR3 DNA follows: TGTGCCAGCAGCCCGCGGGGACTAGCGGGAGGAAATGAGCAGTTCTTC.